This T cell receptor beta chain was recovered during a study of graft-versus-host responses after intestinal transplantation. General study points: Peak levels of circulating GvH clones tracked with early post-transplant HvG declines.

From germline, CDR1 is SGHRS and CDR2 YFSETQ. The CDR3 extends over 13 amino acids. With 5 bases clipped from V and 8 bases from J, the junction kept 7 bases outside the gene matches. Libraries were prepared by immunoSEQ multiplex PCR; TCRdb keeps only in-frame clonotypes and omits some of them. The sample yields under 75,000 clones, around 90% seen once. Points on this clone: Its antigen is unknown.

The sequence came from a human donor who was the organ donor for an intestinal transplant. The chain is built from TRBV5-1 and TRBJ1-2; 9 positions agree with TRBD1. The sample in question was unstimulated CD8+ T cells sorted from spleen or lymph node cells, obtained before transplant. CDR3 region: CASSSGQGEGYTF. CDR3 sequence (DNA): TGCGCCAGCAGTTCGGGACAGGGAGAAGGCTACACCTTC.